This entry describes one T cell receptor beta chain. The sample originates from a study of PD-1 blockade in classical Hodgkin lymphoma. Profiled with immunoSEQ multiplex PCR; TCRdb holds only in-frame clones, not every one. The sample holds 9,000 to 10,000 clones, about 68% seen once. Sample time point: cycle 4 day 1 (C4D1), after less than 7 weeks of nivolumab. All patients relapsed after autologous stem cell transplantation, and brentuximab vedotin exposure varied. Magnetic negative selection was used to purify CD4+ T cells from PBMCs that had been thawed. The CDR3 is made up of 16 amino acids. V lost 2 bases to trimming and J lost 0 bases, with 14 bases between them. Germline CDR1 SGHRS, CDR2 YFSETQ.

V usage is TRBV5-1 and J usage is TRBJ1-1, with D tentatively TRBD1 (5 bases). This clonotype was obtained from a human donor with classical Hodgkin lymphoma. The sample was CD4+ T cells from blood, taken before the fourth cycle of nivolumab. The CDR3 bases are TGCGCCAGCAGCTTACAGGCGGGGGGGATGAACACTGAAGCTTTCTTT. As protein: CASSLQAGGMNTEAFF.